Listed here is a single T cell receptor beta chain. What it binds is not known. This entry belongs to a study of cytomegalovirus exposure and HLA in healthy donors. Study-wide results and caveats: For most TCR sequences rarity was the rule, although some public TCRs occurred in many donors. Confirmation in vitro established that a few CMV-associated chains were specific for CMV antigens. Subsequent analysis of the roughly 120 validation repertoires found a tendency for first-cohort TCR clusters to co-occur. There were under 200 TCR beta chains listed as cytomegalovirus-associated.

The germline CDR1 and CDR2 sequences are MNHNS and SASEGT. The CDR3 runs 14 residues. The trim removed 6 bases at V and 7 bases at J, leaving 8 bases unmatched. Clones were read by immunoSEQ multiplex PCR, and TCRdb kept only the in-frame ones, dropping some. The sample holds about 130,000 clones, around 90% seen once. Sequences were obtained from PBMCs. The chain couples TRBV6-1 to TRBJ2-2; TRBD2 matches at 7 bases. This receptor was taken from a woman in her late teens or twenties in good health and CMV-seronegative. CDR3 sequence: CASSGEGRIGELFF. The CDR3 nucleotides are TGTGCCAGCAGCGGGGAGGGGAGGATCGGGGAGCTGTTTTTT.